This record covers a single T cell receptor (beta chain). Antigen: not known. The data belong to a study of early stage breast cancer tumors. Study-wide background: ER+/PR+/HER2- status applied to about 80% of the 16 invasive breast tumors. Overall study results and limits: Enriched TCRB sequences shared across patients were mostly commonly generated sequences.

CDR1 is LGHNA, CDR2 YSLEER, per germline. The CDR3 is made up of 13 amino acids. The junction had 4 bases not matched to a gene; V was cut back by 6 bases and J by 5 bases. Blood replicates held 0.5 ug DNA, tumor or normal breast approximately 1.5 ug, two each. Generated by immunoSEQ multiplex PCR, the TCRdb table keeps only in-frame clones and is missing some. This table has about 24,000 clones, around 70% appearing once. The genes are TRBV4-3 and TRBJ2-1, with TRBD1 matching 7 bases. Specimen: breast tumor tissue. The TCR sequence derives from a person aged 55 to 75 with breast cancer. The CDR3: CASRGDSHNEQFF. For the CDR3, the DNA is TGCGCCAGCAGAGGGGACAGCCACAATGAGCAGTTCTTC.